These 26 T cell receptor beta chains were all obtained from the same sample, sequenced in a study of cytomegalovirus exposure and HLA in healthy donors. Primers for the PCR totalled 60 Vbeta and 13 Jbeta. The protocol was immunoSEQ multiplex PCR, while the TCRdb copy is restricted to in-frame clones and leaves out a portion. The table records roughly 120,000 clones, 80% of them present only once. The sample was PBMCs. The receptors were sampled from a human donor in good health.

The chain employs TRBV27 and TRBJ2-1; possibly TRBD1 for D (5 bases). Per germline, CDR1 MNHEY and CDR2 SMNVEV (reference sequence). Trimming removed 2 bases from V and 7 bases from J, with 12 bases in between. The CDR3 sequence is 14 residues long. CDR3 region: CASSLRMGPNEQFF. The CDR3 DNA is TGTGCCAGCAGTTTACGGATGGGGCCTAATGAGCAGTTCTTC.

The rearrangement joins TRBV28 to TRBJ2-3; maybe TRBD1 (6 bases). V lost 6 bases to trimming and J lost 5 bases, with 21 bases between them. This CDR3 region has 16 residues. CDR1 is MDHEN, CDR2 SYDVKM, per germline. For the CDR3, the DNA is TGTGCCAGCAGGGTAAACAGGGCAAGGGGGAGAGATACGCAGTATTTT. Translated, it gives CASRVNRARGRDTQYF.

CDR3 nucleotide sequence: TGTGCCAGCAATTCAGGGTACGAGCAGTTCTTC. Translation gives CASNSGYEQFF. This chain connects TRBV6-1 to TRBJ2-1; perhaps TRBD1 as D (5 bases). The CDR3 runs to 11 residues. Germline-derived CDR1 and CDR2 are MNHNS and SASEGT. V lost 7 bases, J lost 10 bases, and 11 bases lay in between.

This chain uses TRBV13 with TRBJ1-1; possible D gene TRBD1, 5 bases. There are 15 residues in the CDR3. The V end was cut by 4 bases, the J end by 0 bases, with 12 bases between. Germline V CDR1 and CDR2: PRHDT, FYEKMQ (reference sequence). This CDR3 is CASSSLQAMNTEAFF. Here the CDR3 DNA reads TGTGCCAGCAGCTCGTTACAGGCCATGAACACTGAAGCTTTCTTT.

This chain connects TRBV29-1 to TRBJ2-1, with TRBD2 matching 10 bases. Germline assignment: CDR1 SQVTM and CDR2 ANQGSEA. The CDR3 runs 15 residues. V shed 7 bases, J shed 10 bases, and the junction held 16 bases outside the gene matches. The CDR3 sequence is CSGHPSGGAMGEQFF. CDR3 DNA sequence: TGCAGCGGTCATCCTAGCGGGGGAGCAATGGGGGAGCAGTTCTTC.

The chain combines TRBV11-2 with TRBJ2-7, with a possible D match to TRBD1 (5 bases). Germline CDR1 is SGHAT and CDR2 is FQNNGV. The V gene lost 5 bases and the J gene lost 0 bases, with 14 bases spanning the gap. The CDR3 sequence is 15 residues long. As DNA, the CDR3 is TGTGCCAGCAGCCAACAGATCACAGGCTCCTACGAGCAGTACTTC. Translated: CASSQQITGSYEQYF.

Concerning this clone: Other nucleotide sequences from this sample produce the same CDR3. The chain has TRBV11-2 and TRBJ1-1; perhaps TRBD1 as D (5 bases). CDR1 is SGHAT and CDR2 is FQNNGV in the germline V gene. V was trimmed by 2 bases and J by 6 bases, leaving 7 bases between them. This CDR3 is built from 12 residues. The CDR3, as DNA: TGTGCCAGCAGCTTATCGGGGGCTGAAGCTTTCTTT. It specifies CASSLSGAEAFF.

The chain has TRBV5-8 and TRBJ2-5; possible D gene TRBD1, 6 bases. The closer fit of TRBJ2-7 to the DNA end suggests the J call may be wrong. This CDR3 spans 14 amino acids. Germline loops: CDR1 SGHTS, CDR2 YDEGEE. CDR3 coding DNA: TGTGCCAGCAGCTTGGCCGGGACAATCTACGAGCAGTACTTC. Translated: CASSLAGTIYEQYF.

This chain joins TRBV9 and TRBJ1-2; tentatively, D is TRBD1 (6 bases). Trimming shortened V by 3 bases and J by 8 bases, and 11 bases separated the two germline ends. Per germline, CDR1 SGDLS and CDR2 YYNGEE. The CDR3 is 12 residues long. CDR3: CASSGTRGGYTF. The CDR3 bases are TGTGCCAGCAGCGGGACGAGGGGGGGCTACACCTTC.

V and J are TRBV6-1 and TRBJ1-1; D gene uncertain. Germline V gene sequence: CDR1 MNHNS, CDR2 SASEGT. This CDR3 spans 14 amino acids. The V and J ends lost 5 bases and 8 bases respectively, with 18 bases between them. The DNA for the CDR3 is TGTGCCAGCAGTTATGTACAGCCGTTCGGCGAAGCTTTCTTT. This encodes CASSYVQPFGEAFF.

The chain recombines TRBV27 with TRBJ1-1; TRBD1 matches 8 bases. CDR1 and CDR2 (germline): MNHEY, SMNVEV (reference sequence). Losses at the gene ends were 4 bases for V and 6 bases for J; bases not matched to a gene: 4. This CDR3 region has 13 residues. The CDR3 is CASSSQGAAEAFF. The CDR3 region has the DNA TGTGCCAGCAGTTCCCAGGGGGCGGCTGAAGCTTTCTTT.

The chain recombines TRBV7-8 with TRBJ1-6, with a weak D call TRBD1 (6 bases). Germline assignment: CDR1 SGHVS and CDR2 FQNEAQ. V was trimmed by 5 bases and J by 7 bases, leaving 15 bases between them. The CDR3 loop spans 15 amino acids. CDR3: CASSPERGWNSPLHF. CDR3 DNA: TGTGCCAGCAGCCCAGAGAGGGGGTGGAATTCACCCCTCCACTTT.

The chain combines TRBV4-1 with TRBJ2-6; 12 bases are a match to TRBD2. Germline V CDR1 and CDR2: MGHRA, YSYEKL. The V segment lost 3 bases and the J segment 3 bases; nucleotides outside the gene matches: 9. This CDR3 is built from 19 residues. As DNA, the CDR3 is TGCGCCAGCAGCCACCACGGGAAACTAGCGGGGGGTGGGGCCAACGTCCTGACTTTC. This codes for CASSHHGKLAGGGANVLTF.

The chain has TRBV4-1 and TRBJ2-5; D perhaps matches TRBD1 (5 bases). CDR1 is MGHRA and CDR2 is YSYEKL in the germline V gene. Trimming removed 8 bases from V and 1 base from J, with 11 bases in between. The CDR3 extends over 13 amino acids. Here the CDR3 reads CASGSRAQETQYF. CDR3 sequence (DNA): TGCGCCAGCGGTAGCAGGGCCCAAGAGACCCAGTACTTC.

This sequence joins TRBV5-6 and TRBJ2-5; 7 nucleotides align to TRBD2. The end of the DNA fits TRBJ2-7 better, so the J call may be wrong. CDR3 length: 14 residues. In germline, CDR1 is SGHDT, CDR2 YYEEEE. The CDR3 spells CASSLGAGSYEQYF. The CDR3 bases are TGTGCCAGCAGCCTGGGAGCGGGGTCCTACGAGCAGTACTTC.

This chain joins TRBV7-7 and TRBJ2-5; possibly TRBD2 for D (5 bases). Trimming stripped 8 bases from V and 2 bases from J, with 21 bases between. The germline V gene has CDR1 SSHAT and CDR2 FNYEAQ (reference sequence). The CDR3 has 16 amino acids. The CDR3 loop is CASGSSSGVLQETQYF. In DNA, the CDR3 is TGTGCCAGCGGCTCAAGTTCCGGGGTTCTACAAGAGACCCAGTACTTC.

The J gene is TRBJ2-7, the V gene TRBV4-2; the D gene is possibly TRBD1 (5 bases). The germline V gene encodes CDR1 LGHNA and CDR2 YNFKEQ. Trimming took 4 bases from V and 5 from J, leaving 18 bases between them. CDR3 length: 15 amino acids. The CDR3 region is CASSPKEGRGDEQYF. The CDR3 nucleotides read TGTGCCAGCAGCCCGAAGGAAGGAAGGGGCGACGAGCAGTACTTC.

This clone has just one count. The chain has TRBV9 and TRBJ2-5; D uncertain. CDR1 is SGDLS and CDR2 is YYNGEE in the germline V gene. V shed 4 bases and J shed 5 bases, with 6 bases lying between them. This CDR3 is 11 amino acids long. DNA of the CDR3: TGTGCCAGCAGCAGTCGGGAGACCCAGTACTTC. Protein sequence: CASSSRETQYF.

This rearrangement joins TRBV19 to TRBJ1-4; D gene ambiguous. With 10 bases removed from V and 7 bases from J, the gap between germline ends came to 7 bases. Looked up from germline, CDR1 is LNHDA and CDR2 is SQIVND (reference sequence). The CDR3 extends over 10 amino acids. CDR3 in DNA: TGTGCCATCAGAAGTGAAAAACTGTTTTTT. It translates to CAIRSEKLFF.

This rearrangement joins TRBV12-5 to TRBJ2-1, with 13 bases identical to TRBD2. With 6 bases clipped from V and 8 bases from J, the junction kept 10 bases outside the gene matches. CDR3 length: 16 amino acids. In germline, CDR1 is LGHNT, CDR2 FRNRAP. The CDR3 region is CASGGTLAGGPDEQFF. CDR3 bases: TGTGCTAGTGGCGGAACACTAGCGGGGGGGCCCGATGAGCAGTTCTTC.

The chain links TRBV6-1 to TRBJ2-2; possibly TRBD1 for D (6 bases). V was pared by 5 bases and J by 1 base, with 8 bases between. Germline CDR1 reads MNHNS; CDR2 reads SASEGT. The CDR3 sequence is 14 residues long. CDR3 sequence: CASSWTENTGELFF. For the CDR3, the DNA is TGTGCCAGCAGTTGGACAGAGAACACCGGGGAGCTGTTTTTT.

The chain carries TRBV5-1 and TRBJ2-5; D is unresolved. The germline CDR1 and CDR2 sequences are SGHRS and YFSETQ. The length of the CDR3 is 17 residues. The V end lost 0 bases, the J end lost 0 bases, and 15 bases lay between the germline ends. CDR3 sequence: CASSLGLSRRNQETQYF. In nucleotides, the CDR3 is TGCGCCAGCAGCTTGGGTCTCAGTCGGCGGAACCAAGAGACCCAGTACTTC.

This clone was observed once. V gene TRBV9 combines with J gene TRBJ1-2; 7 bases are shared with TRBD1. V was pared by 3 bases and J by 7 bases, with 9 bases of the junction left unmatched. Germline CDR1 SGDLS, CDR2 YYNGEE. The CDR3 is 14 residues long. CDR3 residues: CASSAAGGLSGYTF. The CDR3 bases are TGTGCCAGCAGCGCCGCAGGGGGACTTAGTGGCTACACCTTC.

The chain employs TRBV27 and TRBJ1-1; D unclear. The V end was cut by 6 bases, the J end by 4 bases, with 12 bases between. This CDR3 has 13 amino acids. Germline V CDR1 and CDR2: MNHEY, SMNVEV (reference sequence). CDR3 residues: CASSFTAVTEAFF. In nucleotides, the CDR3 is TGTGCCAGCAGCTTTACGGCGGTCACTGAAGCTTTCTTT.

CDR3: CASSLGGSLNTEAFF. In nucleotides, the CDR3 is TGTGCCAGCAGCCTAGGCGGCAGCCTGAACACTGAAGCTTTCTTT. The rearrangement links TRBV4-2 to TRBJ1-1; no clear D. This CDR3 spans 15 amino acids. The germline V gene encodes CDR1 LGHNA and CDR2 YNFKEQ. The V end lost 4 bases, the J end lost 0 bases, and 12 bases lay between the germline ends.

This clone was found once. V and J are TRBV28 and TRBJ2-3; possible D gene TRBD2, 6 bases. Germline V CDR1 and CDR2: MDHEN, SYDVKM. The ends were cut back, 2 bases at V and 4 bases at J, with 13 bases in the middle. This CDR3 comprises 15 residues. CDR3 nucleotides: TGTGCCAGCAGTTTAGGAGGGAAATACCCAGATACGCAGTATTTT. Protein sequence: CASSLGGKYPDTQYF.